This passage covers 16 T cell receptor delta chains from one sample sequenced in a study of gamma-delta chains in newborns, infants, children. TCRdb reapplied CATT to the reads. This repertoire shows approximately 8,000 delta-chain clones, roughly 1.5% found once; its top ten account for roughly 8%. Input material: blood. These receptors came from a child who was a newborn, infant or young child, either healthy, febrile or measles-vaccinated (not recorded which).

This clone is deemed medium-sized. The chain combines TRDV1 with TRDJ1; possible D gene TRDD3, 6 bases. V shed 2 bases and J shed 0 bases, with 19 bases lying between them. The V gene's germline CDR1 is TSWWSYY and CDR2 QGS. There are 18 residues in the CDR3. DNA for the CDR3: TGTGCTCTTGGGGAATATGGGACCCTGTACTGGGACACCGATAAACTCATCTTT. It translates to CALGEYGTLYWDTDKLIF.

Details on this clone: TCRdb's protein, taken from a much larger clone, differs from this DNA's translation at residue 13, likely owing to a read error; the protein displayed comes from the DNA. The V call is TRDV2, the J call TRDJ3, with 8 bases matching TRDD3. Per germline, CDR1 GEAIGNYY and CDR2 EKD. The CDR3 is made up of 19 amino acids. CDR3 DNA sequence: TGTGCCTGTGACAAAGTACTGGGGGTTGGCTCCTGGGCCACCCGACAGATGTTTTTC. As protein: CACDKVLGVGSWATRQMFF.

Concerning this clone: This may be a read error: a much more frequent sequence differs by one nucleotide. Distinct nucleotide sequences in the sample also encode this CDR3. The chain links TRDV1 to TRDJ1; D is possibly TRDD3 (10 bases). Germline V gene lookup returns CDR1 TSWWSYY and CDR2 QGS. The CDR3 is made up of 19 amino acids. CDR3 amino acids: CALGEHLPTGGCYTDKLIF. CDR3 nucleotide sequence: TGTGCTCTTGGGGAACACCTTCCTACTGGGGGATGCTACACCGATAAGCTCATCTTT.

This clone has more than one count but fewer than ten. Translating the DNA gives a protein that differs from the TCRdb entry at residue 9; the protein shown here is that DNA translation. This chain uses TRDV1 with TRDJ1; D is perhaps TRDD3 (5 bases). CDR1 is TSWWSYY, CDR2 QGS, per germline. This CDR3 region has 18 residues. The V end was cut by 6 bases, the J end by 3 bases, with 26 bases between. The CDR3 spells CALGLWYWWTTFPDKLIF. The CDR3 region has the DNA TGTGCTCTTGGACTCTGGTACTGGTGGACGACTTTCCCCGATAAACTCATCTTT.

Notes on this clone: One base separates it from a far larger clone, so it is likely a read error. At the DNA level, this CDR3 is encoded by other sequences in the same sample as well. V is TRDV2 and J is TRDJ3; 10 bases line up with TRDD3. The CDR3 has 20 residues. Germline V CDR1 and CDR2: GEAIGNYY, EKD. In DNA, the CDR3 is TGTGCCTGTGACACCGTACTGGGGGATCGATCCTCCTGGGACACCCGACAAATGTTTTTC. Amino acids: CACDTVLGDRSSWDTRQMFF.

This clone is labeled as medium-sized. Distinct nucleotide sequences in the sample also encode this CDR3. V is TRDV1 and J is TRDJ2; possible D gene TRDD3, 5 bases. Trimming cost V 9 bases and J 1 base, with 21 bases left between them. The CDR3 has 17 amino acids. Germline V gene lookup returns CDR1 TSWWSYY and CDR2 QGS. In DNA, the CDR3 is TGTGCTCTATACCCCGTATACGGCCTGTGTTTGACAGCACAACTCTTCTTT. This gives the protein CALYPVYGLCLTAQLFF.

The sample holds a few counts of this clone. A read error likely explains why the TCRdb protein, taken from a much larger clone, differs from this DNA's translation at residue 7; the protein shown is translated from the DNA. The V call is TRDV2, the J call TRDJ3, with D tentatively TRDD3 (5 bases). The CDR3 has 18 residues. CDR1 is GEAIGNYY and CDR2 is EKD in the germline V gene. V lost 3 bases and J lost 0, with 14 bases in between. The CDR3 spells CACDLLEGSSWDTRQMFF. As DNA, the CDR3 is TGTGCCTGTGACTTACTGGAGGGAAGCTCCTGGGACACCCGACAGATGTTTTTC.

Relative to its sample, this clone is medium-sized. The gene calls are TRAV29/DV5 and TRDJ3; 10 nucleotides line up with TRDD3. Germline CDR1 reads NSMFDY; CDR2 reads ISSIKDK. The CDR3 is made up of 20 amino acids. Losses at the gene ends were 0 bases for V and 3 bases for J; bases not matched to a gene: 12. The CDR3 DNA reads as TGTGCAGCAAGCGCGCGTAGTGGGGGATACAGGGTCTGGGACACCCGACAGATGTTTTTC. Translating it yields CAASARSGGYRVWDTRQMFF.

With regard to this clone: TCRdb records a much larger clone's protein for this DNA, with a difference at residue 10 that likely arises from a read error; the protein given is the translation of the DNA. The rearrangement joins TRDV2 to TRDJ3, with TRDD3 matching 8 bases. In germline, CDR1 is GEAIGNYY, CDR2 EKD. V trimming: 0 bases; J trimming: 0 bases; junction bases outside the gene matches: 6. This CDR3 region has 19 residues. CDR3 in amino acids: CACDTGTGGNSWDTRQMFF. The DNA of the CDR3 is TGTGCCTGTGACACCGGTACTGGGGGGAACTCCTGGGACACCCGACAGATGTTTTTC.

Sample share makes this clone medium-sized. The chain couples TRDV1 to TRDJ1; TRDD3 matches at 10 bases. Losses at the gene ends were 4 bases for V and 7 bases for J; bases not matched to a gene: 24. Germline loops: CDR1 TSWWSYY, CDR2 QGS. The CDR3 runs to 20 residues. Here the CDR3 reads CALGGAIPGWGIDGGAKLIF. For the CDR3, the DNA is TGTGCTCTTGGGGGTGCTATTCCAGGCTGGGGGATAGACGGCGGTGCTAAACTCATCTTT.

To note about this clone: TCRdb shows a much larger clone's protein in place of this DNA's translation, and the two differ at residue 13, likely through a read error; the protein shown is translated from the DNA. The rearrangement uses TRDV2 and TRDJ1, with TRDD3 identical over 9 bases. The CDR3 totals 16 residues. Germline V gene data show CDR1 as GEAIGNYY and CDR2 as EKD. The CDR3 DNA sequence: TGTGCCTGTGACAAGGGGATACGCGGGTACACCGATGAACTCATCTTT. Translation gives CACDKGIRGYTDELIF.

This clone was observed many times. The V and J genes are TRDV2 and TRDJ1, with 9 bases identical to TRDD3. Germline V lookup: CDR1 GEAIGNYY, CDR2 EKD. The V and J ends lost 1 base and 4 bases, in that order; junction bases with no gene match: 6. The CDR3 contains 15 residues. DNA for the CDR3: TGTGCCTGTGACACTGTTACTGGGGGAGACGATAAACTCATCTTT. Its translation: CACDTVTGGDDKLIF.

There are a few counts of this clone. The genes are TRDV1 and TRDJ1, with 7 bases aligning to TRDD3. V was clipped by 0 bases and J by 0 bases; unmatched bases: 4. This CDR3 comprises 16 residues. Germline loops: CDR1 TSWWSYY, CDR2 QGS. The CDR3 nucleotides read TGTGCTCTTGGGGAACTAGCGGGGGGATACACCGATAAACTCATCTTT. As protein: CALGELAGGYTDKLIF.

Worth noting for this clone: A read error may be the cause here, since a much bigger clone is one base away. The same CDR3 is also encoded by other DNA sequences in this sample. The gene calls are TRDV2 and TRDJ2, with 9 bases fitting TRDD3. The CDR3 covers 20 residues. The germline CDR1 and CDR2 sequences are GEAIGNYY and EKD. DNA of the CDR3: TGTGCCTGTGACCCCTTGATTCCTACTGGGGGACGCGCTTTGACAGCACAGCTCTTCTTT. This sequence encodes CACDPLIPTGGRALTAQLFF.

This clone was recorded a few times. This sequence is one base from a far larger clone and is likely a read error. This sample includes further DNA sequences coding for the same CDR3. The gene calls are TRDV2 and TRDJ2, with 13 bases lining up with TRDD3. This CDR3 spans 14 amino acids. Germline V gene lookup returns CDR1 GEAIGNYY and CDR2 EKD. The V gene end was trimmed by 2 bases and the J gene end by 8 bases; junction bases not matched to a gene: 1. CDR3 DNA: TGTGCCTGTGACATACTGGGGGATACGGCACAACTCTTCTTT. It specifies CACDILGDTAQLFF.

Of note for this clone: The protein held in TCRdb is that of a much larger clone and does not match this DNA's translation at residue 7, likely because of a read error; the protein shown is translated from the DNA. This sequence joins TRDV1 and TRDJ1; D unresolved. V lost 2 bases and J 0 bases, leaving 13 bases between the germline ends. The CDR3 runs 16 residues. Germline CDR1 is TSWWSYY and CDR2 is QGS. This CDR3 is CALGEITTVYTDKLIF. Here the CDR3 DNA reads TGTGCTCTTGGGGAAATCACTACAGTGTACACCGATAAACTCATCTTT.